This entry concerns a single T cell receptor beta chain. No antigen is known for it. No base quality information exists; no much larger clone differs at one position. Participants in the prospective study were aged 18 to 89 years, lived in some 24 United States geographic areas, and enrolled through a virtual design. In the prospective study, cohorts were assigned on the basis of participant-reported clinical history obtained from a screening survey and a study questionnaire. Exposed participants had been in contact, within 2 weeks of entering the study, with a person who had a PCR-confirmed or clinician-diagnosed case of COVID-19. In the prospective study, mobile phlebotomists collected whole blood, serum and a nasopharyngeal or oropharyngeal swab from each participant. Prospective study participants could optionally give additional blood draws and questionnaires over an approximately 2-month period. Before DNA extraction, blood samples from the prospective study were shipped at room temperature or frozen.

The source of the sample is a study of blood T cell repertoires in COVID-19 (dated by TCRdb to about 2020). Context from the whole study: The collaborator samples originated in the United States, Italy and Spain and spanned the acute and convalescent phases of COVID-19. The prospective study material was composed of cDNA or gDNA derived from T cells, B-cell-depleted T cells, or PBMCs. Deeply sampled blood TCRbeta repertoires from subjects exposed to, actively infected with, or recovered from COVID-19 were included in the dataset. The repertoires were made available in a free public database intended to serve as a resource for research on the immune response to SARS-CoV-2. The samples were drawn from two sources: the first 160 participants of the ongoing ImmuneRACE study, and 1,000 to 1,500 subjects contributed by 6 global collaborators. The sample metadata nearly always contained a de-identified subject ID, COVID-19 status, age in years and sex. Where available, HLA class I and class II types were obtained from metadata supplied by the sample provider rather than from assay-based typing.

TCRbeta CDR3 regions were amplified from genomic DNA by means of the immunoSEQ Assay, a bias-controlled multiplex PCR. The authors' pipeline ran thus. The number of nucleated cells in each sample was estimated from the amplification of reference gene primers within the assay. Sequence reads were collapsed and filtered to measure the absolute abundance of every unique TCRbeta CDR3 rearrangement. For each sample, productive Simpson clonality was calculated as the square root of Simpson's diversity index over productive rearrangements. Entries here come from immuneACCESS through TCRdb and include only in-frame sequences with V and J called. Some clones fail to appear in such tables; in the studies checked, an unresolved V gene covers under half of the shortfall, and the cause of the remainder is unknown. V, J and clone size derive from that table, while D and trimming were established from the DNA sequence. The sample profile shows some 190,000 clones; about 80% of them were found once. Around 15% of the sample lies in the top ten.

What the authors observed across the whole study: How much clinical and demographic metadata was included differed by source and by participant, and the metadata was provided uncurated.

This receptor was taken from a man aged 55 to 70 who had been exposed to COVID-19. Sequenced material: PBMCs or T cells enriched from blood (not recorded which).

The CDR3 amino acid sequence is: CASSPSATNEKLFF. DNA sequence: TGTGCCAGCAGTCCCTCCGCAACTAATGAAAAACTGTTTTTT. The chain was built from TRBV28 and TRBJ1-4; no D gene can be assigned with confidence. Relative to germline, V is 5 bases shorter and J is 0 bases shorter, with 7 bases between their ends. The cysteine opens and the phenylalanine closes a CDR3 of 14 amino acids. Only the CDR3 part of the read is kept: 42 bases, read in frame from the first base. CDR1 and CDR2 (MDHEN, SYDVKM) derive from the germline V gene.